These 13 T cell receptor beta chains originate from one sample sequenced in a study of shared clonotypes between healthy human individuals. Only in-frame clones appear in the TCRdb table, and some are missing; sequencing was by immunoSEQ multiplex PCR. This table has 2 million to 2.5 million clones, over 85% appearing once. Sequencing was carried out using naive CD4+ T cells sorted from blood. Sample subset: CD45RA+ positively selected. The source is a man between 18 and 29 years old in good health.

This chain connects TRBV6-1 to TRBJ1-1, with no clear D. Germline lookup yields CDR1 MNHNS and CDR2 SASEGT. This CDR3 contains 12 residues. The V end lost 5 bases, the J end lost 2 bases, and 6 bases lay between the germline ends. This CDR3 is CASSKGNTEAFF. The CDR3 DNA reads TGTGCCAGCAGTAAAGGTAACACTGAAGCTTTCTTT.

The rearrangement joins TRBV6-1 to TRBJ2-7; TRBD2 aligns across 10 bases. J was trimmed by 6 bases and V by 10 bases; bases with no gene match: 6. Germline V gives CDR1 MNHNS, CDR2 SASEGT. CDR3 length equals 12 residues. CDR3 coding DNA: TGTGCCACCCCGGGACTAGCGTTCGAGCAGTACTTC. It codes for CATPGLAFEQYF.

CDR3 coding DNA: TGTGCCAGCAGTTTTCGGGGGGATAATTCACCCCTCCACTTT. Its translation: CASSFRGDNSPLHF. The chain has TRBV6-5 and TRBJ1-6; maybe TRBD1 (5 bases). Trimming stripped 4 bases from V and 5 bases from J, with 9 bases between. Germline-derived CDR1 and CDR2 are MNHEY and SVGAGI. The CDR3 extends over 14 amino acids.

The V and J genes are TRBV28 and TRBJ2-5, with D hard to call. The CDR3 length is 14 residues. V dropped 3 bases and J dropped 3 bases, with 11 bases sitting between them. CDR1 and CDR2 from the germline V gene are MDHEN and SYDVKM. The CDR3 spells CASSFVAAKETQYF. In DNA, the CDR3 is TGTGCCAGCAGTTTTGTGGCAGCTAAAGAGACCCAGTACTTC.

The chain employs TRBV7-9 and TRBJ1-2, with a possible D match to TRBD1 (6 bases). Germline V gene lookup returns CDR1 SEHNR and CDR2 FQNEAQ (reference sequence). The CDR3 sequence is 14 residues long. V dropped 5 bases and J dropped 8 bases, with 18 bases sitting between them. The CDR3 loop is CASSEGGGPGGYTF. CDR3 bases: TGTGCCAGCAGCGAAGGGGGAGGTCCGGGCGGCTACACCTTC.

This sequence joins TRBV5-7 and TRBJ1-5, with 8 bases fitting TRBD1. TRBV5-7 is an open reading frame whose function is uncertain. V shed 6 bases, J shed 6 bases, and the junction held 8 bases outside the gene matches. The CDR3 totals 14 residues. CDR3 protein: CASTKQGGSQPQHF. CDR3 DNA sequence: TGTGCCAGCACCAAACAGGGGGGCAGTCAGCCCCAGCATTTT.

V gene TRBV30 combines with J gene TRBJ2-1, with a tentative D call TRBD2 (6 bases). The V end lost 2 bases, the J end lost 7 bases, and 12 bases lay between the germline ends. The germline gives CDR1 GTSNPN, CDR2 SVGIG (reference sequence). This CDR3 spans 13 amino acids. CDR3 nucleotide sequence: TGTGCCTGGAGTCTCAGCGGGTGGAATGAGCAGTTCTTC. Translating gives CAWSLSGWNEQFF.

DNA for the CDR3: TGTGCCAGCAGTTGGGAGGGCAAGTCACCCCTCCACTTT. Encoded protein: CASSWEGKSPLHF. V usage is TRBV6-5 and J usage is TRBJ1-6; D remains unclear. Trimming stripped 4 bases from V and 10 bases from J, with 11 bases between. CDR3 length: 13 residues. Germline CDR1 is MNHEY and CDR2 is SVGAGI.

The V call is TRBV29-1, the J call TRBJ2-7; D perhaps matches TRBD1 (5 bases). Germline V gene sequence: CDR1 SQVTM, CDR2 ANQGSEA. Trimming took 3 bases from V and 2 from J, leaving 11 bases between them. The CDR3 consists of 13 residues. Here the CDR3 DNA reads TGCAGCGTTGATCAGGGTCCACCCTACGAGCAGTACTTC. Encoded protein: CSVDQGPPYEQYF.

This sequence joins TRBV28 and TRBJ1-6; 7 positions agree with TRBD1. This CDR3 has 16 residues. Trimming at V came to 5 bases and at J to 0 bases, leaving 4 bases not matched to a gene. The V gene's germline CDR1 is MDHEN and CDR2 SYDVKM. The CDR3 sequence: CASSGRDSSYNSPLHF. DNA of the CDR3: TGTGCCAGCAGTGGACGGGACAGCTCCTATAATTCACCCCTCCACTTT.

The CDR3 DNA is TGTGCCAGCACGGGTTCCGCCCTGAGCTACACCTTC. Its translation: CASTGSALSYTF. The chain links TRBV2 to TRBJ1-2; D ambiguous. Germline values: CDR1 SNHLY, CDR2 FYNNEI. CDR3 length: 12 amino acids. V lost 7 bases, J lost 9 bases, and 15 bases lay in between.

Concerning this clone: A much larger clone differs by one base, so this may be a read error. The same CDR3 can be traced to other DNA sequences in this sample. The V call is TRBV2, the J call TRBJ1-2; D perhaps matches TRBD1 (5 bases). Germline V gene lookup returns CDR1 SNHLY and CDR2 FYNNEI. This CDR3 region has 16 residues. V shed 3 bases and J shed 8 bases, with 22 bases lying between them. CDR3 region: CASSEAYAAQGGGYTF. DNA for the CDR3: TGTGCCAGCAGTGAGGCCTACGCCGCGCAGGGTGGCGGCTACACCTTC.

The chain couples TRBV7-3 to TRBJ1-2, with 8 positions matching TRBD1. The CDR3 has 15 amino acids. Germline V gene data show CDR1 as SGHTA and CDR2 as FQGTGA. With V trimmed by 2 bases and J by 6 bases, 8 bases remained unmatched. The CDR3 DNA reads TGTGCCAGCAGCTTAGCCGGACAGGGACTCCATGGCTACACCTTC. Its translation: CASSLAGQGLHGYTF. The complete variable domain, with remaining parts taken from reference TRBV7-3 and TRBJ1-2, reads GAGVSQTPSNKVTEKGKYVELRCDPISGHTALYWYRQSLGQGPEFLIYFQGTGAADDSGLPNDRFFAVRPEGSVSTLKIQRTERGDSAVYLCASSLAGQGLHGYTFGSGTRLTVV.